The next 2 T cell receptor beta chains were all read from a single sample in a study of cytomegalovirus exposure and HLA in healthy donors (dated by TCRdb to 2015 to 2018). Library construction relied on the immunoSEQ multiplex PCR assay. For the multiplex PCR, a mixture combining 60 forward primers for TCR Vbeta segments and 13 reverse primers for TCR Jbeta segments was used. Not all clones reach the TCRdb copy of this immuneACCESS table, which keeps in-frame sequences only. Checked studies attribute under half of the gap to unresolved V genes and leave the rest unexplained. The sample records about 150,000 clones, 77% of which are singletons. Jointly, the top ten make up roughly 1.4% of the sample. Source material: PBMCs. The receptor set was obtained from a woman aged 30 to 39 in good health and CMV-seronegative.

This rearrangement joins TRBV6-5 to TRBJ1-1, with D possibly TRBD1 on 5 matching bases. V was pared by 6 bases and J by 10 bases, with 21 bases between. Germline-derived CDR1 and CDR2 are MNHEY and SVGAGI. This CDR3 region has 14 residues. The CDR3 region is CASRSPTGRLGAFF. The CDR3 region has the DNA TGTGCCAGCAGGTCCCCAACAGGTCGGTTAGGAGCTTTCTTT.

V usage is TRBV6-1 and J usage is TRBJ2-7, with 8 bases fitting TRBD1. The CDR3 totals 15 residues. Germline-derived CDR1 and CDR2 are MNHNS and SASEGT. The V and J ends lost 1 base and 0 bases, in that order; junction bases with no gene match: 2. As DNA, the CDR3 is TGTGCCAGCAGTGAAGGGACAGGGAACTCCTACGAGCAGTACTTC. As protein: CASSEGTGNSYEQYF.